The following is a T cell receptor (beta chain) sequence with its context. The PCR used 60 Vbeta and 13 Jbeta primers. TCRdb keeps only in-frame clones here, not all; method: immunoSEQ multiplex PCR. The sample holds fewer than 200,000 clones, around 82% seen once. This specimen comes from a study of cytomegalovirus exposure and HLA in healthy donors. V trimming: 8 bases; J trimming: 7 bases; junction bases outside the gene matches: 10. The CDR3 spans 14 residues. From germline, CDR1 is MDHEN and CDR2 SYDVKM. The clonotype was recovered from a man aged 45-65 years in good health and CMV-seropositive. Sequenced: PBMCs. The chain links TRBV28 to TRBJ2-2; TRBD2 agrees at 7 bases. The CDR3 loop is CASGAGPIGGELFF. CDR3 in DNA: TGTGCCAGCGGAGCGGGGCCTATCGGCGGGGAGCTGTTTTTT. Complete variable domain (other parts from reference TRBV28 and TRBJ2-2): DVKVTQSSRYLVKRTGEKVFLECVQDMDHENMFWYRQDPGLGLRLIYFSYDVKMKEKGDIPEGYSVSREKKERFSLILESASTNQTSMYLCASGAGPIGGELFFGEGSRLTVL.